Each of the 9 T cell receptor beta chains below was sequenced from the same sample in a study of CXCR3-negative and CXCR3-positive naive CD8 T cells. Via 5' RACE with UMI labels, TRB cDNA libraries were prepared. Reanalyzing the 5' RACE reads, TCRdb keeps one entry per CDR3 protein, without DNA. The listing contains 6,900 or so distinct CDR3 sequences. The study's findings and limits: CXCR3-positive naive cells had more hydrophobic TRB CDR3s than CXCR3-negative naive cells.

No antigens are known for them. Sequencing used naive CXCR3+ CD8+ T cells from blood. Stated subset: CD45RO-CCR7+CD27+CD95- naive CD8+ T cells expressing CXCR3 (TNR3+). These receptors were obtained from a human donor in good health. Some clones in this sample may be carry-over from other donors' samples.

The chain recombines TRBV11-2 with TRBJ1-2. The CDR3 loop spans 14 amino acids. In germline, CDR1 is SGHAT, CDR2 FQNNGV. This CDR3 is CASSSSRTQYGYTF.

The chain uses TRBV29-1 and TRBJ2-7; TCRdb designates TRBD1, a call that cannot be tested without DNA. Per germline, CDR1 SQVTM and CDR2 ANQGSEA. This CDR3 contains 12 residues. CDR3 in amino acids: CSVSGVSYEQYF.

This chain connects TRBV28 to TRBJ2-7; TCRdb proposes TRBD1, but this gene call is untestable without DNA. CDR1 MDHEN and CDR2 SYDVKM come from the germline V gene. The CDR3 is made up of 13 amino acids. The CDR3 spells CASDSRGSYEQYF.

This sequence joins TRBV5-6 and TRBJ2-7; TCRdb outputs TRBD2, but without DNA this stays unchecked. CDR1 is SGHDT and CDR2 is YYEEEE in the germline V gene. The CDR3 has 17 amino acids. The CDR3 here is CASSYLNGAGGGFEQYF.

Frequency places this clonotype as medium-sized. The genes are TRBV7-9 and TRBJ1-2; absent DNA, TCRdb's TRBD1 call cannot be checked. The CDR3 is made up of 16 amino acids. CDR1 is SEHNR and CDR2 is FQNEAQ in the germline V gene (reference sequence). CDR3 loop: CASSSKTGGVVDGYTF.

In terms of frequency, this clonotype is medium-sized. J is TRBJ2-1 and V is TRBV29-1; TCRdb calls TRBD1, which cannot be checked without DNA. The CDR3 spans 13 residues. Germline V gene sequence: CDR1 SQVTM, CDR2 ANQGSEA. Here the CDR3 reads CSVGTPDYNEQFF.

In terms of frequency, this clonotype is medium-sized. CDR3 in amino acids: CASSLVSVGEPEGNQPQHF. The chain joins TRBV7-9 to TRBJ1-5. The CDR3 extends over 19 amino acids. Germline CDR1 SEHNR, CDR2 FQNEAQ (reference sequence).

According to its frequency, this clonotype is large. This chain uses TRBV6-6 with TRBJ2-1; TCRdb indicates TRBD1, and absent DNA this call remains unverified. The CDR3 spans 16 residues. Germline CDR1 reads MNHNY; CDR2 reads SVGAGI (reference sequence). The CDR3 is CASSYSRDREYNEQFF.

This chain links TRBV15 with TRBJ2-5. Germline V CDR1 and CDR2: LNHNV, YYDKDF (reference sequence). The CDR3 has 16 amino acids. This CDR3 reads CATSRGVVIGQETQYF.